This TCR beta chain was sequenced in a study of T cells in Graves' hyperthyroidism and ophthalmopathy. Regions amplified from RNA transcripts were the TCR beta CDR3 regions. With the HTBI primer set, the TCR CDR3 went through a first round of RT-PCR. TCRdb passed the multiplex PCR reads through MiXCR, listing each CDR3 protein once. The sample has over 300,000 distinct CDR3 sequences; about 13% are singletons. The CDR3 has 21 residues. Germline CDR1 MDHEN, CDR2 SYDVKM. Details on this clonotype: Mismatch with germline at one junction end may stem from a read error.

This receptor was obtained from a woman between 40 and 50 years old with Graves' ophthalmopathy. V usage is TRBV28 and J usage is TRBJ1-5; tentatively, D is TRBD1 (6 bases). Specimen: blood. The CDR3 protein is CASSLRPLGGDPKYSKQPQHF. In DNA form, the CDR3 reads TGTGCCAGCAGTTTACGCCCTCTAGGGGGGGACCCCAAATATAGCAAGCAGCCCCAGCATTTT.